This T cell receptor beta chain emerged from a study of technical replicates of blood from several donors. CDR1 SGHRS and CDR2 YFSETQ come from the germline V gene. V was pared by 0 bases and J by 0 bases, with 4 bases between. The length of the CDR3 is 14 residues. Clones were read by immunoSEQ multiplex PCR, and TCRdb kept only the in-frame ones, dropping some. The profile shows about 84,000 clones, about 98% of them singletons. The rearrangement links TRBV5-1 to TRBJ2-1; D gene ambiguous. The TCR comes from a human donor in good health. The sample comprised T cells isolated from PBMCs. CDR3 loop: CASSLAPSYNEQFF. CDR3 nucleotide sequence: TGCGCCAGCAGCTTGGCTCCCTCCTACAATGAGCAGTTCTTC.